This paragraph covers one T cell receptor (beta chain) sequence. This record comes from a study of identical twins. TCRdb reprocessed the 5' RACE reads via MiXCR and lists one record per CDR3 protein. In the table there are about 530,000 distinct CDR3 sequences, 20% to 25% of which are singletons. The germline gives CDR1 KGHSY, CDR2 FQNENV. V lost 0 bases to trimming and J lost 5 bases, with 5 bases between them. The CDR3 contains 14 residues. This same sample was also part of a study on yellow fever vaccine responses in identical twins.

The receptor comes from a woman aged 18-30 years in good health. The rearrangement joins TRBV16 to TRBJ1-6; no firm D call. Sequenced input: CD4+ T cells sorted from blood. The CDR3 sequence is CASSQSQNNSPLHF. Written as DNA, the CDR3 is TGTGCCAGCAGCCAATCACAAAATAATTCACCCCTCCACTTT.